This entry lists 12 T cell receptor beta chains sequenced from one sample in a study of blood T cell repertoires in COVID-19. TCRdb keeps only in-frame clones here, not all; method: immunoSEQ multiplex PCR. The data show hundreds of thousands of clones, 70% to 90% seen once. Sequencing used peripheral blood. Receptor source: a man in his fifties with active or convalescent COVID-19.

The rearrangement joins TRBV19 to TRBJ2-2; TRBD1 matches 7 bases. CDR1 LNHDA and CDR2 SQIVND come from the germline V gene (reference sequence). This CDR3 is built from 19 residues. V was pared by 6 bases and J by 0 bases, with 16 bases of the junction left unmatched. CDR3 bases: TGTGCCAGTAGCGTCACCGGGACAGCCGGATCCGCGAACACCGGGGAGCTGTTTTTT. The encoded protein is CASSVTGTAGSANTGELFF.

The rearrangement joins TRBV5-8 to TRBJ1-1, with D perhaps TRBD1 (5 bases). There are 12 residues in the CDR3. Per germline, CDR1 SGHTS and CDR2 YDEGEE. V was pared by 1 base and J by 8 bases, with 9 bases between. The CDR3 spells CASSLWEGEAFF. The CDR3 nucleotides are TGTGCCAGCAGCTTGTGGGAGGGGGAAGCTTTCTTT.

V usage is TRBV30 and J usage is TRBJ2-3; 10 bases are shared with TRBD2. The CDR3 runs to 14 residues. The V segment lost 5 bases and the J segment 1 base; nucleotides outside the gene matches: 3. The germline gives CDR1 GTSNPN, CDR2 SVGIG (reference sequence). DNA for the CDR3: TGTGCCTGGGATCTAGCGGGAGGCACAGATACGCAGTATTTT. It is translated as CAWDLAGGTDTQYF.

The genes are TRBV2 and TRBJ1-2; possible D gene TRBD1, 5 bases. V was pared by 8 bases and J by 2 bases, with 9 bases between. CDR1 is SNHLY, CDR2 FYNNEI, per germline. CDR3 size: 12 residues. CDR3 sequence reads: CASGQGNYGYTF. Written as DNA, the CDR3 is TGTGCCAGCGGGCAGGGAAACTATGGCTACACCTTC.

V is TRBV7-3 and J is TRBJ2-5; 8 bases map to TRBD2. CDR1 SGHTA and CDR2 FQGTGA come from the germline V gene. J gave up 5 bases and V 1 base, and 6 bases lay outside the gene matches. The CDR3 extends over 15 amino acids. In DNA, the CDR3 is TGTGCCAGCAGCTTAATGGCGGGAGGTCGGGAGACCCAGTACTTC. This gives the protein CASSLMAGGRETQYF.

The chain combines TRBV7-2 with TRBJ2-7, with TRBD2 matching over 7 bases. V trimming: 5 bases; J trimming: 4 bases; junction bases outside the gene matches: 8. Germline-derived CDR1 and CDR2 are SGHTA and FQGNSA. The CDR3 totals 14 residues. CDR3 loop: CASSHLQRGYEQYF. The CDR3 DNA reads as TGTGCCAGCAGCCACCTACAGCGGGGATACGAGCAGTACTTC.

This clone has only one observation. The genes are TRBV28 and TRBJ1-1, with D possibly being TRBD1 (5 bases). The CDR3 has 13 residues. CDR1 MDHEN and CDR2 SYDVKM come from the germline V gene. The V end was cut by 7 bases, the J end by 0 bases, with 9 bases between. CDR3 amino acids: CASKWGVNTEAFF. In DNA, the CDR3 is TGTGCCAGCAAGTGGGGCGTGAACACTGAAGCTTTCTTT.

This sequence joins TRBV5-6 and TRBJ1-1; 7 nucleotides agree with TRBD1. Germline values: CDR1 SGHDT, CDR2 YYEEEE. The junction had 6 bases not matched to a gene; V was cut back by 2 bases and J by 5 bases. The CDR3 is 14 amino acids. This chain's CDR3 is CASSFPGGETEAFF. In DNA form, the CDR3 reads TGTGCCAGCAGCTTTCCAGGGGGAGAAACTGAAGCTTTCTTT.

The chain carries TRBV7-2 and TRBJ2-1; TRBD2 matches 8 bases. The junction had 9 bases not matched to a gene; V was cut back by 2 bases and J by 9 bases. The CDR3 is 15 amino acids. Looked up from germline, CDR1 is SGHTA and CDR2 is FQGNSA. DNA of the CDR3: TGTGCCAGCAGCTTACAGCCAGCGGGAGCCGGTGAGCAGTTCTTC. Amino acid sequence: CASSLQPAGAGEQFF.

This chain links TRBV7-9 with TRBJ2-7, with 11 nucleotides matching TRBD2. Germline V gene data show CDR1 as SEHNR and CDR2 as FQNEAQ (reference sequence). This CDR3 is 15 amino acids long. The V and J ends lost 3 bases and 0 bases, in that order; junction bases with no gene match: 1. DNA of the CDR3: TGTGCCAGCAGCTTGGGACTAGCGGCCTCCTACGAGCAGTACTTC. This encodes CASSLGLAASYEQYF. The full variable domain, rest sourced from reference TRBV7-9 and TRBJ2-7, is DTGVSQNPRHKITKRGQNVTFRCDPISEHNRLYWYRQTLGQGPEFLTYFQNEAQLEKSRLLSDRFSAERPKGSFSTLEIQRTEQGDSAMYLCASSLGLAASYEQYFGPGTRLTVT.

The chain recombines TRBV2 with TRBJ2-1, with TRBD2 matching 9 bases. CDR1 is SNHLY and CDR2 is FYNNEI in the germline V gene. Trimming took 6 bases from V and 7 from J; bases not matched to a gene: 13. The CDR3 runs 16 residues. CDR3: CASSAAVVAGVNEQFF. The CDR3 coding sequence is TGTGCCAGCAGCGCTGCGGTGGTAGCGGGAGTAAATGAGCAGTTCTTC.

The gene calls are TRBV3-1 (or the pseudogene TRBV3-2) and TRBJ1-5; 8 positions match TRBD1. With V trimmed by 5 bases and J by 7 bases, 10 bases remained unmatched. This CDR3 has 15 amino acids. Germline V gene data show CDR1 as LGHDT and CDR2 as YNNKEL (reference sequence). CDR3 sequence reads: CASSSRDRIGQPQHF. CDR3 nucleotide sequence: TGTGCCAGCAGCTCACGGGACAGGATAGGACAGCCCCAGCATTTT.